This record concerns one TCR beta chain sequence. Its specificity is unknown. This sample is part of a study of cytomegalovirus exposure and HLA in healthy donors. General observations from the study: For most TCR beta V segments, an earlier analysis put the productive rate at about 87% or about 30% of the time. There were 160 or so TCR beta chains listed as cytomegalovirus-associated.

PCR amplification relied on 60 Vbeta primers (plus 13 Jbeta primers). The repertoire was sequenced with immunoSEQ multiplex PCR; TCRdb's copy has only in-frame clones and lacks some. The sample shows 150,000 to 200,000 clones, 82% of them seen only once. V was trimmed by 6 bases and J by 2 bases, leaving 10 bases between them. The CDR3 runs to 13 residues. Germline V gene lookup returns CDR1 MNHNY and CDR2 SVGAGI (reference sequence). Sequencing used PBMCs. This TCR was sampled from a male donor in good health and CMV-seropositive. The gene calls are TRBV6-6 and TRBJ1-2; weak D call: TRBD1 (6 bases). This CDR3 is CASRWDKNYGYTF. The CDR3 DNA is TGTGCCAGCAGATGGGACAAGAACTATGGCTACACCTTC.